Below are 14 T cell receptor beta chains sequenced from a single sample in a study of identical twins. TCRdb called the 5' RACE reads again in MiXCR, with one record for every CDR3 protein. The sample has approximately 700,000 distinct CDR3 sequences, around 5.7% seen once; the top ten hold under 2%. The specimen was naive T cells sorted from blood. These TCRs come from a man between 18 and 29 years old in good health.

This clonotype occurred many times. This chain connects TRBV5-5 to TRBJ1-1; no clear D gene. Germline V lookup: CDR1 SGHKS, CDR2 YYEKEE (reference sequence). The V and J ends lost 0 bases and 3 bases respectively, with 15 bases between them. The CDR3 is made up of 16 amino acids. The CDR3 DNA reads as TGTGCCAGCAGCTTGGCCTTTCGGGGAAAGGACACTGAAGCTTTCTTT. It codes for CASSLAFRGKDTEAFF.

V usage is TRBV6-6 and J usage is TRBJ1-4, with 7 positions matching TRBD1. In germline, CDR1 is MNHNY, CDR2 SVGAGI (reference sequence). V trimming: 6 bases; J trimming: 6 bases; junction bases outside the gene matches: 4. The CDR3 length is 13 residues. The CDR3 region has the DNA TGTGCCAGCAGGTACAGGGGCGATGAAAAACTGTTTTTT. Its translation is CASRYRGDEKLFF.

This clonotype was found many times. This CDR3 reads CSAPTGTFTDTQYF. The CDR3 DNA reads as TGCAGTGCTCCGACTGGTACCTTTACAGATACGCAGTATTTT. The V and J genes are TRBV20-1 and TRBJ2-3; no clear D gene. Germline CDR1 is DFQATT and CDR2 is SNEGSKA (reference sequence). CDR3 length: 14 amino acids. V gave up 5 bases and J gave up 3 bases, with 15 bases separating them.

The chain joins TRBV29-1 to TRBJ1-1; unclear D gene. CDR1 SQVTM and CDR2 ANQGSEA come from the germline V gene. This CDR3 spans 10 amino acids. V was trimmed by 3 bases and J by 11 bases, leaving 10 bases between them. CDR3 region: CSVDGGRAFF. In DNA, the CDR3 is TGCAGCGTTGATGGCGGGCGGGCTTTCTTT.

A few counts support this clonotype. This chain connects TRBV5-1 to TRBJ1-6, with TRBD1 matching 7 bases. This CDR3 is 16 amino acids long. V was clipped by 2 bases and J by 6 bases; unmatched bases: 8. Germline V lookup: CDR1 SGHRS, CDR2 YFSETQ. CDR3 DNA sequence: TGCGCCAGCAGCTTTGGGGACAGACAACCTAATTCACCCCTCCACTTT. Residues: CASSFGDRQPNSPLHF.

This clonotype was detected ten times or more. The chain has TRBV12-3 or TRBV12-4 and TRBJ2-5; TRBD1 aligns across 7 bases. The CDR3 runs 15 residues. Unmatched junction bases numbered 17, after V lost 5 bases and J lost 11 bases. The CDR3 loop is CASSPTGVMTGEQYF. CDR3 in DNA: TGTGCCAGCAGTCCCACAGGGGTTATGACCGGAGAACAGTACTTC.

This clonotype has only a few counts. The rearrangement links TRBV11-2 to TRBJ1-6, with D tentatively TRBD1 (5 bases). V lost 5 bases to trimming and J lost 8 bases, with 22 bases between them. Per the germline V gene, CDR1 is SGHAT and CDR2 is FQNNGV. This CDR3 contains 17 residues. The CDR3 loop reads CASSPSVRVMGDSPLHF. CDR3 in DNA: TGTGCCAGCAGCCCCTCGGTCAGGGTCATGGGGGATTCACCCCTCCACTTT.

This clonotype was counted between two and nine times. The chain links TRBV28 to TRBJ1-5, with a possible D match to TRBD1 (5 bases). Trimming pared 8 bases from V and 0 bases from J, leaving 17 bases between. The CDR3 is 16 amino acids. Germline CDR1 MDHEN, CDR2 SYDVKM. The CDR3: CASDSFPGYSNQPQHF. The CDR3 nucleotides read TGTGCCAGCGACAGTTTTCCCGGTTATAGCAATCAGCCCCAGCATTTT.

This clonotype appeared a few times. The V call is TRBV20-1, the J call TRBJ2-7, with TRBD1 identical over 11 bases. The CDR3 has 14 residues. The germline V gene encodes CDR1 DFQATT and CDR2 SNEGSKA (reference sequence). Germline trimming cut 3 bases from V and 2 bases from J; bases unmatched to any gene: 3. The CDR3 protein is CSASKGQGAYEQYF. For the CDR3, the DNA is TGCAGTGCTAGTAAGGGACAGGGGGCCTACGAGCAGTACTTC.

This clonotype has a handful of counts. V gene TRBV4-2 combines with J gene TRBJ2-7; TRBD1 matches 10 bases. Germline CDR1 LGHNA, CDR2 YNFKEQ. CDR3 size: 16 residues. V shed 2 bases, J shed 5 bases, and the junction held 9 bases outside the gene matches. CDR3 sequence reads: CASSQNWGTGVDEQYF. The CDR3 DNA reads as TGTGCCAGCAGCCAAAATTGGGGGACAGGGGTAGACGAGCAGTACTTC.

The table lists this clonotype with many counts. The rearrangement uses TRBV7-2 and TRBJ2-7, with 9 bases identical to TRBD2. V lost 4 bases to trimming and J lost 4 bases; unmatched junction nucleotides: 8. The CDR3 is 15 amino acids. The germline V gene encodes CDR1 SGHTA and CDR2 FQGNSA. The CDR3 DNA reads TGTGCCAGCAGCTCTATACTCACTAGCGGGTACGAGCAGTACTTC. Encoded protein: CASSSILTSGYEQYF. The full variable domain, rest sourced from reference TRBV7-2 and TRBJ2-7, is GAGVSQSPSNKVTEKGKDVELRCDPISGHTALYWYRQSLGQGLEFLIYFQGNSAPDKSGLPSDRFSAERTGGSVSTLTIQRTQQEDSAVYLCASSSILTSGYEQYFGPGTRLTVT.

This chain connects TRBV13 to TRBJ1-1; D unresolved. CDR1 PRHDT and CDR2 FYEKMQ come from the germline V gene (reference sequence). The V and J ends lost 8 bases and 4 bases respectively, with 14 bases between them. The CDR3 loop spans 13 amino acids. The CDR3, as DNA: TGTGCCAGCGAGAGCTCTCCCGTCACTGAAGCTTTCTTT. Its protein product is CASESSPVTEAFF.

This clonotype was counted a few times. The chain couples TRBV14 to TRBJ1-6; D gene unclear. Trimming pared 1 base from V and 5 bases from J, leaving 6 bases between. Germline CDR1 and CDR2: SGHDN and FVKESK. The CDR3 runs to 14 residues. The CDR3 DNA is TGTGCCAGCAGCCAAGGCAGTAATAATTCACCCCTCCACTTT. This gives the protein CASSQGSNNSPLHF.

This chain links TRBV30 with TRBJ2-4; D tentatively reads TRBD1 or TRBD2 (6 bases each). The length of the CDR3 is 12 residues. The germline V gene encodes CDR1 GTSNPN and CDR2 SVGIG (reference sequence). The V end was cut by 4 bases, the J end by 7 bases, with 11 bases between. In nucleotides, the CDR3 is TGTGCCTGGACTCAAGGGGGGAACATTCAGTACTTC. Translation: CAWTQGGNIQYF.